Listed here is a single T cell receptor beta chain. Its antigen is undetermined. An end of the junction differs from the germline gene, which may be a read error. Sequencing of each sample assayed around 10^5 TCR templates. Some clones are missing from TCRdb's copy, which holds only in-frame ones; the method was immunoSEQ multiplex PCR. In the table there are fewer than 100,000 clones, just under 95% of which are singletons. The V gene's germline CDR1 is MNHEY and CDR2 SMNVEV (reference sequence). CDR3 length: 13 amino acids. The data originate from a study of siplizumab effects on memory and regulatory T cells. Study-level findings and limits: Assignment of a naive or memory phenotype failed for roughly 75-97% of the proliferating CD4+ or CD8+ clones. Mappable alloreactive CD4+ clones came from Treg cells about 66% of the time on average with siplizumab, against 26.9% in controls. Alloreactive sequences traceable to unstimulated CD4+ memory cells were significantly reduced by siplizumab.

The chain uses TRBV27 and TRBJ2-2, with unresolved D. This sequence was found in a human donor in good health. What was sequenced was CD8+ T cells sorted from blood. CDR3 in DNA: TGTGCCAGCAGTCCCATGAACTCCGGGGAGCTGTTTTTT. It codes for CASSPMNSGELFF.